This T cell receptor (beta chain) was identified in a study of blood T cell repertoires in COVID-19. Study background: Both acute and convalescent COVID-19 samples were obtained from the United States, Italy and Spain.

Sequenced by immunoSEQ multiplex PCR; TCRdb stores in-frame clones only, minus some. The sample has about 190,000 clones; around 90% are singletons. V lost 6 bases to trimming and J lost 6 bases; unmatched junction nucleotides: 6. The CDR3 spans 13 residues. Germline V gene lookup returns CDR1 MNHNY and CDR2 SVGAGI (reference sequence). The receptor was derived from a middle-aged man with acute or convalescent COVID-19. Sample: peripheral blood. The chain is built from TRBV6-6 and TRBJ1-2, with TRBD1 identical over 8 bases. This chain's CDR3 is CASRDRGFDGYTF. The CDR3 region has the DNA TGTGCCAGCAGAGACAGGGGATTTGATGGCTACACCTTC.